Below are 12 T cell receptor beta chains sequenced from a single sample in a study of T-cell reconstitution after alpha-beta-depleted transplantation in children. Unique molecular identifiers were incorporated during preparation of the TCRbeta library. Each CDR3 protein gets one entry after TCRdb re-called the PCR reads with MiXCR. This table has hundreds of thousands of distinct CDR3 sequences, roughly 13% appearing once. Here the sequenced sample was PBMCs, mostly from graft donor cells, taken 360 days after TCRalphabeta/CD19-depleted stem cell transplant. The receptor source for this set is a male patient aged 10-17 years who had a stem cell transplant for acute myeloid leukemia, so the T cells may come from the graft donor.

This clonotype was counted only a few times. The rearrangement links TRBV29-1 to TRBJ2-5; D may be TRBD1 or TRBD2 (5 bases each). The germline V and J ends were trimmed by 5 bases and 4 bases, with 14 bases remaining between them. Germline V gene sequence: CDR1 SQVTM, CDR2 ANQGSEA. This CDR3 comprises 13 residues. CDR3 in amino acids: CSVLRGRGETQYF. The CDR3 nucleotides are TGCAGCGTTTTAAGGGGTCGGGGAGAGACCCAGTACTTC.

This chain links TRBV27 with TRBJ2-6, with D possibly TRBD2 on 7 matching bases. Trimming stripped 4 bases from V and 1 base from J, with 11 bases between. Germline V gene sequence: CDR1 MNHEY, CDR2 SMNVEV (reference sequence). This CDR3 has 16 residues. For the CDR3, the DNA is TGTGCCAGCAGTTGGGAGGGGGTTTCTGGGGCCAACGTCCTGACTTTC. Translated, it gives CASSWEGVSGANVLTF.

This clonotype was found many times. As DNA, the CDR3 is TGCAGTGCTAGAAGCGGGAGGCCAGACAATGAGCAGTTCTTC. Amino acid sequence: CSARSGRPDNEQFF. This rearrangement joins TRBV20-1 to TRBJ2-1; 9 nucleotides agree with TRBD2. With 2 bases clipped from V and 5 bases from J, the junction kept 4 bases outside the gene matches. This CDR3 is 14 amino acids long. Per germline, CDR1 DFQATT and CDR2 SNEGSKA (reference sequence).

This clonotype occurred many times. This rearrangement joins TRBV12-3 or TRBV12-4 to TRBJ2-3; 11 nucleotides agree with TRBD2. Unmatched junction bases numbered 3, after V lost 3 bases and J lost 4 bases. The CDR3 is 15 residues long. In nucleotides, the CDR3 is TGTGCCAGCAGTTTCGCTAGCGGGAGGCCAGATACGCAGTATTTT. Translating gives CASSFASGRPDTQYF.

The CDR3 bases are TGTGCCAGCAGCTTGGCACAGGGACAGGGGGCCTACGAGCAGTACTTC. Translating gives CASSLAQGQGAYEQYF. The V call is TRBV5-5, the J call TRBJ2-7; 11 bases align to TRBD1. The CDR3 is 16 amino acids. Germline values: CDR1 SGHKS, CDR2 YYEKEE (reference sequence). Germline trimming cut 0 bases from V and 2 bases from J; bases unmatched to any gene: 4. Complete variable domain (other parts from reference TRBV5-5 and TRBJ2-7): DAGVTQSPTHLIKTRGQQVTLRCSPISGHKSVSWYQQVLGQGPQFIFQYYEKEERGRGNFPDRFSARQFPNYSSELNVNALLLGDSALYLCASSLAQGQGAYEQYFGPGTRLTVT.

This clonotype has a count of ten or more. This chain links TRBV20-1 with TRBJ2-1; D may correspond to TRBD1 or TRBD2 (6 bases each). The V gene's germline CDR1 is DFQATT and CDR2 SNEGSKA (reference sequence). The CDR3 sequence is 11 residues long. The CDR3 sequence: CSRRGHDEQFF. CDR3 in DNA: TGCTCAAGACGGGGGCACGATGAGCAGTTCTTC.

This clonotype was recorded a few times. This chain uses TRBV19 with TRBJ2-3, with 8 bases aligning to TRBD2. The germline V gene encodes CDR1 LNHDA and CDR2 SQIVND (reference sequence). This CDR3 spans 13 amino acids. The J segment lost 4 bases and the V segment lost 6 bases, leaving 3 bases of the junction unmatched. In DNA form, the CDR3 reads TGTGCCAGTAGACAAGCGGGGGCAGATACGCAGTATTTT. It is translated as CASRQAGADTQYF. The variable domain in full, completed from reference TRBV19 and TRBJ2-3, reads DGGITQSPKYLFRKEGQNVTLSCEQNLNHDAMYWYRQDPGQGLRLIYYSQIVNDFQKGDIAEGYSVSREKKESFPLTVTSAQKNPTAFYLCASRQAGADTQYFGPGTRLTVL.

This clonotype turned up a few times. V and J are TRBV5-1 and TRBJ2-7; a possible D gene is TRBD1 (5 bases). This CDR3 contains 13 residues. V was trimmed by 4 bases and J by 4 bases, leaving 12 bases between them. Germline V lookup: CDR1 SGHRS, CDR2 YFSETQ. DNA for the CDR3: TGCGCCAGCAGCGACAGTAACCTGTACGAGCAGTACTTC. Translation gives CASSDSNLYEQYF. The full variable domain, completed using reference TRBV5-1 and TRBJ2-7, is KAGVTQTPRYLIKTRGQQVTLSCSPISGHRSVSWYQQTPGQGLQFLFEYFSETQRNKGNFPGRFSGRQFSNSRSEMNVSTLELGDSALYLCASSDSNLYEQYFGPGTRLTVT.

This clonotype turned up a few times. CDR3 amino acids: CASRPLAGVNEQFF. CDR3 DNA: TGTGCCAGTAGGCCTCTAGCGGGAGTTAATGAGCAGTTCTTC. The rearrangement links TRBV19 to TRBJ2-1, with 10 bases that match TRBD2. Germline values: CDR1 LNHDA, CDR2 SQIVND (reference sequence). The CDR3 sequence is 14 residues long. Trimming cost V 6 bases and J 7 bases; bases outside gene matches: 6.

The chain links TRBV20-1 to TRBJ1-1; D may be TRBD1 (6 bases). Deletions cut 4 bases from V and 5 bases from J, with 11 bases between. This CDR3 comprises 12 residues. The germline gives CDR1 DFQATT, CDR2 SNEGSKA (reference sequence). The CDR3 spells CSAKNRVTEAFF. CDR3 sequence (DNA): TGCAGTGCTAAAAACAGGGTAACTGAAGCTTTCTTT.

The sample holds a few counts of this clonotype. The chain is built from TRBV6-2 or TRBV6-3 and TRBJ2-7; D uncertain. Germline CDR1 reads MNHEY; CDR2 reads SVGEGT. This CDR3 is built from 12 residues. V dropped 6 bases and J dropped 5 bases, with 11 bases sitting between them. The CDR3 region is CASRTSVDEQYF. The DNA of the CDR3 is TGTGCCAGCAGGACCTCAGTCGACGAGCAGTACTTC.

There are a few counts of this clonotype. The V gene is TRBV10-2, the J gene TRBJ2-7; 8 nucleotides line up with TRBD1. Per germline, CDR1 WSHSY and CDR2 SAAADI. The CDR3 totals 16 residues. V gave up 4 bases and J gave up 3 bases; unmatched junction bases: 11. The CDR3: CASSGPTGGAGYEQYV. As DNA, the CDR3 is TGCGCCAGCAGTGGGCCTACAGGGGGAGCAGGCTACGAGCAGTACGTC.